This TCR beta chain is drawn from a study of cytomegalovirus exposure and HLA in healthy donors. V lost 4 bases to trimming and J lost 5 bases; unmatched junction nucleotides: 9. The CDR3 contains 15 residues. CDR1 is SEHNR, CDR2 FQNEAQ, per germline (reference sequence). PCR used 60 Vbeta primers and 13 Jbeta primers. Profiling relied on immunoSEQ multiplex PCR, and the TCRdb table lists in-frame clones only, not all of them. The table includes roughly 84,000 clones, 55% to 65% detected once. Sequenced sample: PBMCs. The rearrangement joins TRBV7-9 to TRBJ2-5, with TRBD2 identical over 8 bases. This receptor was obtained from a woman aged 40 to 49 in good health and CMV-seropositive. The CDR3 bases are TGTGCCAGCAGCTCACTAGCGGAGGGAGGGGAGACCCAGTACTTC. Translating it yields CASSSLAEGGETQYF.